A selection of T cell receptor beta chains follows, all from one sample in a study of blood T cell repertoires in COVID-19. The table came from immunoSEQ multiplex PCR; TCRdb's copy has only in-frame clones and leaves some out. The sample has 100,000 to 150,000 clones, around nine tenths seen once. Source material: peripheral blood. The receptors were sampled from a woman at least 80 years old with acute or convalescent COVID-19. The CDR3 runs from the conserved cysteine through the conserved F or W. Each record gives: clone size, J gene, V gene, D gene, CDR3 length, CDR3 DNA, CDR3 protein. A D gene is named only where the DNA matches it firmly. Clone size is stated in some rows and not others, as once, few, many or a class when expanded.

NA	TRBJ2-2	TRBV2	TRBD1	15	TGTGCCAGCAGATCCCAGGGGGCCGGCACCGGGGAGCTGTTTTTT	CASRSQGAGTGELFF
NA	TRBJ2-3	TRBV11-2	TRBD2	17	TGTGCCAGCAGCTCCGGACTAGCGGGAGTGGGCACAGATACGCAGTATTTT	CASSSGLAGVGTDTQYF
NA	TRBJ1-6	TRBV6-4	TRBD1	15	TGTGCCAGTCGGGGACAGGCCGTCTTCAATTCACCCCTCCACTTT	CASRGQAVFNSPLHF
NA	TRBJ2-7	TRBV5-1	TRBD2	15	TGCGCCAGCAGCTTGGAACTAGCGGGGACCTACGAGCAGTACTTC	CASSLELAGTYEQYF
NA	TRBJ1-1	TRBV29-1	NA	14	TGCAGCGTCCTACTCCCGACACGTAAGACTGAAGCTTTCTTT	CSVLLPTRKTEAFF
NA	TRBJ1-1	TRBV11-2	NA	18	TGTGCCAGCAGCCCGGTTGCATGGGGAAGACAGAAGAACACTGAAGCTTTCTTT	CASSPVAWGRQKNTEAFF
NA	TRBJ2-1	TRBV9	TRBD2	19	TGTGCCAGCAGCGCCTCCGGGACTAGCGGACCGGCCGGGTACAATGAGCAGTTCTTC	CASSASGTSGPAGYNEQFF
NA	TRBJ1-4	TRBV7-9	TRBD1	15	TGTGCCAGCAGCTCCGAACAGGGGGCTTTTGAAAAACTGTTTTTT	CASSSEQGAFEKLFF
NA	TRBJ1-5	TRBV3-1/TRBV3-2	NA	15	TGTGCCAGCAGCCAATTCCCAGGGAGCAATCAGCCCCAGCATTTT	CASSQFPGSNQPQHF
NA	TRBJ1-5	TRBV28	TRBD1	15	TGTGCCAGCAGTTTGCCCGGGACAGGGGGTCAGCCCCAGCATTTT	CASSLPGTGGQPQHF
NA	TRBJ2-5	TRBV10-1	NA	13	TGCGCCAGCAGTCCTAGTTCGGGAGAGACCCAGTACTTC	CASSPSSGETQYF
NA	TRBJ1-6	TRBV19	NA	17	TGTGCCAGTAGTGACGGGCTTCGTCAGGGGCCTAATTCACCCCTCCACTTT	CASSDGLRQGPNSPLHF
NA	TRBJ1-5	TRBV18	TRBD1	16	TGTGCCAGCTCACCACTCAGGGGGCGCGAAAATCAGCCCCAGCATTTT	CASSPLRGRENQPQHF
once	TRBJ1-2	TRBV2	NA	13	TGTGCCAGCAGACAGCAGACCTACTATGGCTACACCTTC	CASRQQTYYGYTF
NA	TRBJ1-1	TRBV4-2	NA	15	TGTGCCAGCAGCCTACTCCAGGAGGGTTGGGCTGAAGCTTTCTTT	CASSLLQEGWAEAFF
NA	TRBJ1-6	TRBV7-2	TRBD1	15	TGTGCCAGCAGCTCCCGGACAGGGGGCAATTCACCCCTCCACTTT	CASSSRTGGNSPLHF
NA	TRBJ2-7	TRBV9	TRBD1	20	TGTGCCAGCAGCGTAGACCTGGGACAGGGAAGAAACCTCATATCCTACGAGCAGTACTTC	CASSVDLGQGRNLISYEQYF
NA	TRBJ1-2	TRBV6-1	TRBD1	12	TGTGCCAGTGAAGGGACAGGGCATGGCTACACCTTC	CASEGTGHGYTF
NA	TRBJ1-5	TRBV21-1	NA	11	TGTGCCAGCAGATACAATCAGCCCCAGCATTTT	CASRYNQPQHF
NA	TRBJ2-5	TRBV18	TRBD1	13	TGTGCCAGCTCACCAAGGGACAGAGAGACCCAGTACTTC	CASSPRDRETQYF
NA	TRBJ2-7	TRBV4-1	NA	15	TGCGCCAGCAGCCAACTAGAACGAACGATCTACGAGCAGTACTTC	CASSQLERTIYEQYF
NA	TRBJ2-1	TRBV3-1/TRBV3-2	TRBD2	15	TGTGCCAGCAGCCAGGGGACTAGCGCCTACAATGAGCAGTTCTTC	CASSQGTSAYNEQFF
NA	TRBJ1-6	TRBV2	NA	11	TGTGCCAGCAGTGAAACTGCACCCCTCCACTTT	CASSETAPLHF
NA	TRBJ2-3	TRBV19	TRBD2	15	TGTGCCAGCGGGACTAGTTCGGCGGGCACAGATACGCAGTATTTT	CASGTSSAGTDTQYF
NA	TRBJ2-7	TRBV7-9	NA	12	TGTGCCAGCAGCTTACAGGTTTACGAGCAGTACTTC	CASSLQVYEQYF
NA	TRBJ2-5	TRBV11-3	NA	15	TGTGCCAGCAGCTTGGGCAGGGTGATAGGGGAGACCCAGTACTTC	CASSLGRVIGETQYF
NA	TRBJ2-1	TRBV5-4	NA	17	TGTGCCAGCAGCTTGCCTGGGGGGACGGGCACCTACAATGAGCAGTTCTTC	CASSLPGGTGTYNEQFF
once	TRBJ1-2	TRBV18	NA	13	TGTGCCAGCTCACCGACAGAACGCTATGGCTACACCTTC	CASSPTERYGYTF
once	TRBJ1-3	TRBV10-3	NA	14	TGTGCCATCAGTGGTCAGGTCTCTGGAAACACCATATATTTT	CAISGQVSGNTIYF
NA	TRBJ1-1	TRBV6-5	NA	13	TGTGCCAGCAGTCGAACCCCGGTGTCTGAAGCTTTCTTT	CASSRTPVSEAFF
once	TRBJ1-2	TRBV5-1	TRBD1	16	TGCGCCAGCAGCTTGACCTCCCAGGGGGCAGGCTATGGCTACACCTTC	CASSLTSQGAGYGYTF
NA	TRBJ2-7	TRBV28	NA	15	TGTGCCAGCACCTGGAGCGGGCCCAGGGTAATCGAGCAGTACTTC	CASTWSGPRVIEQYF
NA	TRBJ1-2	TRBV18	NA	16	TGTGCCAGCTCACCACCGAATTGGCAGGGCTCTGTTGGCTACACCTTC	CASSPPNWQGSVGYTF
NA	TRBJ1-2	TRBV12-3/TRBV12-4	NA	12	TGTGCCAGCCACTCCGCGGCCTATGGCTACACCTTC	CASHSAAYGYTF
NA	TRBJ1-1	TRBV4-1	NA	15	TGCGCCAGCAGCCAATTGACCCCCGGACAGTCTGAAGCTTTCTTT	CASSQLTPGQSEAFF
NA	TRBJ2-1	TRBV6-2/TRBV6-3	TRBD2	15	TGTGCCAGCAGTTACTCTAGCGGGAGGTCGAATGAGCAGTTCTTC	CASSYSSGRSNEQFF
NA	TRBJ1-1	TRBV18	TRBD1	14	TGTGCCAGCTCACCGGGACAGCTGAACACTGAAGCTTTCTTT	CASSPGQLNTEAFF
NA	TRBJ2-2	TRBV4-1	NA	15	TGCGCCAGCAGCCAAGATAGACGGAGTACCGGGGAGCTGTTTTTT	CASSQDRRSTGELFF
NA	TRBJ2-7	TRBV15	TRBD2	16	TGTGCCACCAGCAGAGATCTCGGGGGGACCCCCTACGAGCAGTACTTC	CATSRDLGGTPYEQYF
NA	TRBJ2-1	TRBV15	TRBD2	19	TGTGCCACCAGCAGAGATGTGCCCGTAACTAGCGGGAGGACCAATGAGCAGTTCTTC	CATSRDVPVTSGRTNEQFF
NA	TRBJ2-3	TRBV11-2	NA	15	TGTGCCAGCAGCTTATATTACAGGGGCACAGATACGCAGTATTTT	CASSLYYRGTDTQYF
NA	TRBJ2-3	TRBV19	NA	14	TGTGCCAGTAGTACCCGGAGCCACACAGATACGCAGTATTTT	CASSTRSHTDTQYF
NA	TRBJ1-2	TRBV28	NA	14	TGTGCCAGCAGTTCCCCCGGAGGGGAGAGTGGCTACACCTTC	CASSSPGGESGYTF
NA	TRBJ2-3	TRBV5-4	TRBD2	15	TGTGCCAGCAGTCTACAGACTAGCGGCACAGATACGCAGTATTTT	CASSLQTSGTDTQYF
NA	TRBJ2-7	TRBV10-3	NA	17	TGTGCCATCAAGGGACAGCGGGAGCACGCCGCCCACTACGAGCAGTACTTC	CAIKGQREHAAHYEQYF
NA	TRBJ1-5	TRBV19	NA	13	TGTGCCAGTAGTATACTAGAGGGTCAGCCCCAGCATTTT	CASSILEGQPQHF
NA	TRBJ1-5	TRBV19	NA	15	TGTGCCAGTAGTACCCCGGGTTCGTGGAATCAGCCCCAGCATTTT	CASSTPGSWNQPQHF
NA	TRBJ1-1	TRBV28	TRBD1	16	TGTGCCAGCAGGACAAGGGGGACAGGGCGCCACCTGAAAGCTTTCTTT	CASRTRGTGRHLKAFF
NA	TRBJ2-1	TRBV7-9	TRBD2	12	TGTGCCAGCAGCATCAATAGCGGGGAGCAGTTCTTC	CASSINSGEQFF
NA	TRBJ2-1	TRBV20-1	NA	11	TGCAGTGTGACTAGAAGCAATGAGCAGTTCTTC	CSVTRSNEQFF
NA	TRBJ1-2	TRBV18	NA	17	TGTGCCAGCTCACCGGGGTATGGGGGCGCAAAGAACTATGGCTACACCTTC	CASSPGYGGAKNYGYTF
NA	TRBJ2-3	TRBV11-2	NA	15	TGTGCCAGCAGCTGGGAGATGGGGAATTTAGATACGCAGTATTTT	CASSWEMGNLDTQYF
NA	TRBJ2-1	TRBV5-4	TRBD2	18	TGTGCCAGCAGCTTGGCCTTGCTAGCGGGAGGGCCAGGCAATGAGCAGTTCTTC	CASSLALLAGGPGNEQFF
NA	TRBJ1-5	TRBV6-2/TRBV6-3	TRBD1	17	TGTGCCAGCAGTTATCCCGGGACAGGGTTTGAAAATCAGCCCCAGCATTTT	CASSYPGTGFENQPQHF
once	TRBJ2-1	TRBV9	TRBD2	17	TGTGCCAGCAGCGTCGGGGGGGAGCATGGTCGTGGGAATGAGCAGTTCTTC	CASSVGGEHGRGNEQFF
NA	TRBJ2-5	TRBV6-5	NA	13	TGTGCCAGCAGAGCTGGGACACTGGGGACCCAGTACTTC	CASRAGTLGTQYF
once	TRBJ2-2	TRBV5-4	NA	18	TGTGCCAGCAGCTTGATAGGTTCGGGACATAAGTACACCGGGGAGCTGTTTTTT	CASSLIGSGHKYTGELFF
NA	TRBJ2-1	TRBV28	TRBD2	16	TGTGCCAGCAGTCCCATGGCTAGCGGGAGCCACAATGAGCAGTTCTTC	CASSPMASGSHNEQFF
NA	TRBJ2-7	TRBV4-1	TRBD1	14	TGCGCCAGCAGCCAACTAGGGGGCTGGTACGAGCAGTACTTC	CASSQLGGWYEQYF